This entry lists 4 T cell receptor beta chains sequenced from one sample in a study of cytomegalovirus exposure and HLA in healthy donors. The PCR was carried out with 60 Vbeta primers and 13 Jbeta primers. Data came from immunoSEQ multiplex PCR; TCRdb stores just in-frame clones and leaves some out. The sample lists tens of thousands of clones; roughly two thirds were seen once. Material: PBMCs. Receptor source: a woman aged 50 to 65 in good health and CMV-seropositive.

This chain joins TRBV9 and TRBJ2-3, with D possibly being TRBD2 (6 bases). Trimming took off 1 base at V and 10 bases at J, with 13 bases between the two ends. The CDR3 spans 13 residues. Germline lookup yields CDR1 SGDLS and CDR2 YYNGEE. The CDR3 DNA sequence: TGTGCCAGCAGCGTAAGGGACTTGAATGCGCAGTATTTT. Translating it yields CASSVRDLNAQYF.

Concerning this clone itself: A junction end diverges from the germline sequence, so it may reflect a read error. This chain uses TRBV7-9 with TRBJ2-6; tentative D call: TRBD2 (5 bases). The length of the CDR3 is 16 residues. Germline V gene data show CDR1 as SEHNR and CDR2 as FQNEAQ (reference sequence). The CDR3 protein is CSSSPLKDSRANVLTF. Here the CDR3 DNA reads TGTTCCAGCAGCCCTCTGAAGGACTCTCGGGCCAACGTCCTGACTTTC. Full variable domain (missing parts from reference TRBV7-9 and TRBJ2-6): DTGVSQNPRHKITKRGQNVTFRCDPISEHNRLYWYRQTLGQGPEFLTYFQNEAQLEKSRLLSDRFSAERPKGSFSTLEIQRTEQGDSAMYLCSSSPLKDSRANVLTFGAGSRLTVL.

This clone has a single count. The CDR3 DNA is TGTGCCAGCAGTTTAGGCGGTTACCAGACCCAGTACTTC. Translation gives CASSLGGYQTQYF. The chain couples TRBV27 to TRBJ2-5; D gene uncertain. V lost 2 bases and J lost 6, with 10 bases in between. CDR1 is MNHEY, CDR2 SMNVEV, per germline (reference sequence). The CDR3 extends over 13 amino acids.

This clone came up a few times. The J gene is TRBJ1-1, the V gene TRBV2, with D perhaps matching TRBD1 (6 bases). The CDR3 runs to 14 residues. Germline CDR1 and CDR2: SNHLY and FYNNEI. V lost 6 bases and J lost 4, with 15 bases in between. The CDR3 DNA reads TGTGCCAGCAGCCAACAGGGAATCGGCACTGAAGCTTTCTTT. Its translation is CASSQQGIGTEAFF.